What follows are 4 T cell receptor beta chains derived from one specimen sequenced in a study of cytomegalovirus exposure and HLA in healthy donors. The PCR ran on 60 Vbeta and 13 Jbeta primers. Sequenced by immunoSEQ multiplex PCR; TCRdb stores in-frame clones only, minus some. The table lists over 150,000 clones, approximately 67% of them singletons, with 4.5% in the top ten. The sequencing sample was made of PBMCs. Receptor source: a woman aged 18-30 years in good health and CMV-seropositive.

This rearrangement joins TRBV29-1 to TRBJ1-4, with TRBD1 identical over 8 bases. The CDR3 extends over 11 amino acids. Germline V gives CDR1 SQVTM, CDR2 ANQGSEA. Trimming cost V 7 bases and J 8 bases; bases outside gene matches: 3. CDR3: CSARQGEKLFF. DNA for the CDR3: TGCAGCGCTCGACAGGGGGAAAAACTGTTTTTT.

This chain uses TRBV9 with TRBJ2-1, with no clear D. Trimming stripped 0 bases from V and 4 bases from J, with 5 bases between. The CDR3 runs to 13 residues. Germline loops: CDR1 SGDLS, CDR2 YYNGEE. The CDR3 DNA reads as TGTGCCAGCAGCGTAGGGCAGTACAATGAGCAGTTCTTC. It specifies CASSVGQYNEQFF.

CDR3 residues: CASSPRPAGDYGYTF. DNA for the CDR3: TGTGCCAGCAGCCCCCGACCAGCGGGGGACTATGGCTACACCTTC. The chain joins TRBV9 to TRBJ1-2; D possibly corresponds to TRBD1 (5 bases). CDR3 size: 15 residues. Trimming cost V 4 bases and J 3 bases, with 16 bases left between them. CDR1 and CDR2 from the germline V gene are SGDLS and YYNGEE.

The chain has TRBV18 and TRBJ2-3; no clear D gene. CDR3 length equals 13 residues. V was clipped by 3 bases and J by 4 bases, with 8 bases between them. Germline V gene sequence: CDR1 KGHSH, CDR2 LQKENI. CDR3 residues: CASSPRVADTQYF. Here the CDR3 DNA reads TGTGCCAGCTCACCTCGGGTAGCAGATACGCAGTATTTT.